This T cell receptor (beta chain) derives from a study of regulatory T cells in long-lasting Graves disease. Study background: Graves' cases, newly diagnosed, had used antithyroid drugs under 3 months.

This clonotype was observed many times. Time point noted: newly diagnosed GD, antithyroid drugs for less than 3 months. With RNA extracted from PBMCs as input, the TCR library was made. Doctors identified Graves' disease using the American Thyroid Association guidelines. The CDR3 runs to 17 residues. The V gene's germline CDR1 is MNHEY and CDR2 SVGEGT. Losses at the gene ends were 1 base for V and 2 bases for J; bases not matched to a gene: 7. According to the study, TCR beta libraries were built with iRepertoire HTBI primers and CDR3-region Arm-PCR. TCRdb reanalysed the multiplex PCR reads using MiXCR and keeps one entry per CDR3 protein. Among approximately 540,000 distinct CDR3 sequences, approximately 12% were seen once, and the ten largest hold 7.5% to 9%. The same sample was also studied in work on T cells in Graves' hyperthyroidism and ophthalmopathy. Turning to that study: A 13 V-J model separated ophthalmopathy from stable hyperthyroidism.

The sequencing here drew on peripheral blood mononuclear cells (PBMCs), taken at new diagnosis, from a patient treated with antithyroid drugs. V and J are TRBV6-2 or TRBV6-3 and TRBJ2-3; 9 nucleotides agree with TRBD2. This TCR was recovered from a woman aged 25 to 39 with Graves disease. The CDR3 reads CASSYYPSGIPTDTQYF. The CDR3 nucleotides are TGTGCCAGCAGTTACTATCCTAGCGGGATCCCCACAGATACGCAGTATTTT.